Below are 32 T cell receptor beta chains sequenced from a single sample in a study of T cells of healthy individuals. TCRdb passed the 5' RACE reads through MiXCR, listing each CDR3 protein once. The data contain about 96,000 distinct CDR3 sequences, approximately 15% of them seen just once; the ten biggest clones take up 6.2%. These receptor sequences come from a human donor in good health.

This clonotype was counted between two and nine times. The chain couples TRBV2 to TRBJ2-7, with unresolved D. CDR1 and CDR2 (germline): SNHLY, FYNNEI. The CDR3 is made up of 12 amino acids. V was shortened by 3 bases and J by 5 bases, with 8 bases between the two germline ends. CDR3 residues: CASSDYRDEQYF. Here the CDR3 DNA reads TGTGCCAGCAGTGACTACCGGGACGAGCAGTACTTC.

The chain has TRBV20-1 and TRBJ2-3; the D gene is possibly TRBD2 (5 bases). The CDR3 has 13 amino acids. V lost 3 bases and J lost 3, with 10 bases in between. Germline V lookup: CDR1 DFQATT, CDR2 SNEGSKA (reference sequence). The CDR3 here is CSASGVATDTQYF. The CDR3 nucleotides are TGCAGTGCTAGCGGGGTCGCGACAGATACGCAGTATTTT.

DNA for the CDR3: TGTGCCAGCAGCCGGGCCTTGAGAAACAATCAGCCCCAGCATTTT. Translation: CASSRALRNNQPQHF. The chain recombines TRBV6-2 or TRBV6-3 with TRBJ1-5; no clear D gene. Germline loops: CDR1 MNHEY, CDR2 SVGEGT. The CDR3 covers 15 residues. V lost 6 bases, J lost 3 bases, and 15 bases lay in between.

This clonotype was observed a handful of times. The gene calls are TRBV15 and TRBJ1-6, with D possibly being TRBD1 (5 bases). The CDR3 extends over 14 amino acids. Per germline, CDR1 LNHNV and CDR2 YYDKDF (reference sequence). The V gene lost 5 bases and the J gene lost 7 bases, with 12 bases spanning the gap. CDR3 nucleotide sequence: TGTGCCACCAGCGCTGGCAGGACAAATTCACCCCTCCACTTT. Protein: CATSAGRTNSPLHF.

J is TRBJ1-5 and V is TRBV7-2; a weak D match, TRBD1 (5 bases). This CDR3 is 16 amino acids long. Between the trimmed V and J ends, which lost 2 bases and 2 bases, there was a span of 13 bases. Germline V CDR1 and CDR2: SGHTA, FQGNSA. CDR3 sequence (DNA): TGTGCCAGCAGCTTATTAGGGGAGCAGGGCAATCAGCCCCAGCATTTT. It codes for CASSLLGEQGNQPQHF. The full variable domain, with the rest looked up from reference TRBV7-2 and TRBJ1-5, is GAGVSQSPSNKVTEKGKDVELRCDPISGHTALYWYRQSLGQGLEFLIYFQGNSAPDKSGLPSDRFSAERTGGSVSTLTIQRTQQEDSAVYLCASSLLGEQGNQPQHFGDGTRLSIL.

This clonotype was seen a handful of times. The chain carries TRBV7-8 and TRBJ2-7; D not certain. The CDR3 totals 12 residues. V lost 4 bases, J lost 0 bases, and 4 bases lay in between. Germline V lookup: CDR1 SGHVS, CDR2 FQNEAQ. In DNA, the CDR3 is TGTGCCAGCAGCTCCACCTCCTACGAGCAGTACTTC. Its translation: CASSSTSYEQYF. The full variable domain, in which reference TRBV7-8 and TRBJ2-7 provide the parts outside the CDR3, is GAGVSQSPRYKVAKRGQDVALRCDPISGHVSLFWYQQALGQGPEFLTYFQNEAQLDKSGLPSDRFFAERPEGSVSTLKIQRTQQEDSAVYLCASSSTSYEQYFGPGTRLTVT.

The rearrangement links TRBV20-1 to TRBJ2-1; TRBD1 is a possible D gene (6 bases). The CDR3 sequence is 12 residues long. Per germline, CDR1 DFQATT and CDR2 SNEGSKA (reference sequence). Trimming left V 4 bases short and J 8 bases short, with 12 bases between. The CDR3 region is CSATTGMDEQFF. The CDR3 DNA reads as TGCAGTGCTACCACAGGGATGGATGAGCAGTTCTTC.

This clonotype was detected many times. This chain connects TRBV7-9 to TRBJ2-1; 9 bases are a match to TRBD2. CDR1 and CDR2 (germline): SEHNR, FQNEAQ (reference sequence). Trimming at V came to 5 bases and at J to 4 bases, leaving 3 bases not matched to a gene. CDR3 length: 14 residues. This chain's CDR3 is CASSRTSAYNEQFF. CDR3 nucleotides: TGTGCCAGCAGCCGGACTAGCGCTTACAATGAGCAGTTCTTC. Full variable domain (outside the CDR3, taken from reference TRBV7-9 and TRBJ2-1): DTGVSQNPRHKITKRGQNVTFRCDPISEHNRLYWYRQTLGQGPEFLTYFQNEAQLEKSRLLSDRFSAERPKGSFSTLEIQRTEQGDSAMYLCASSRTSAYNEQFFGPGTRLTVL.

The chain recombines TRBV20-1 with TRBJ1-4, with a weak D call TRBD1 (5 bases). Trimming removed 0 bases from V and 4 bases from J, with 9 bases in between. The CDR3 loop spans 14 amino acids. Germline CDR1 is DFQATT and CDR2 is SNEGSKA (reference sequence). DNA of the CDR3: TGCAGTGCTAGAGACGGGGCTTTTAATGAAAAACTGTTTTTT. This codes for CSARDGAFNEKLFF.

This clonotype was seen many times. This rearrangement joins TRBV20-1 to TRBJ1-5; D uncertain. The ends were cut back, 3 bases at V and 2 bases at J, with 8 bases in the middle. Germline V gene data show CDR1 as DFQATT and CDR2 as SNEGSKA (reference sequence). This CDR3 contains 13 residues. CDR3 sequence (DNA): TGCAGTGCTAGGAGGCAGGGCAATCAGCCCCAGCATTTT. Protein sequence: CSARRQGNQPQHF.

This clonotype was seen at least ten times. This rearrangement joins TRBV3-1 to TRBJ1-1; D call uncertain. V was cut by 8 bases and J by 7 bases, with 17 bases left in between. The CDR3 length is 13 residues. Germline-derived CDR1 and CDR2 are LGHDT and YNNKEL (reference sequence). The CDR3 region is CASQLRGSNEAFF. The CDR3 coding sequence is TGTGCCAGCCAATTACGGGGTTCCAATGAAGCTTTCTTT.

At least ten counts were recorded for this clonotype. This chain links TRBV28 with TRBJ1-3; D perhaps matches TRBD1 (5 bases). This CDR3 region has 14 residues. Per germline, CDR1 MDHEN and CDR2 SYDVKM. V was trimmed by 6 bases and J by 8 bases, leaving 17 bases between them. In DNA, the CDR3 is TGTGCCAGCAGCGGAACAGGTTATTCAGACACCATATATTTT. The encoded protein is CASSGTGYSDTIYF.

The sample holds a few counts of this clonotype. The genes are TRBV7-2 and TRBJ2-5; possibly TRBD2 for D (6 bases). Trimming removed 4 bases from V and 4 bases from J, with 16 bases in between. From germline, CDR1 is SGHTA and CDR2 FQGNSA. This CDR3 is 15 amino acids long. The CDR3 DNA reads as TGTGCCAGCAGCTATGGGGGACTGATGAGAGAGACCCAGTACTTC. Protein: CASSYGGLMRETQYF.

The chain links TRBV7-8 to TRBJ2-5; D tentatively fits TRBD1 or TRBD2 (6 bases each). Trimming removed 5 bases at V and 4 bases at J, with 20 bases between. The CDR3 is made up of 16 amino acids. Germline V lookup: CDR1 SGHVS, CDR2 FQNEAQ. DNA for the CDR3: TGTGCCAGCAGCCCGGGAACCGGGAAGGGGGGAGAGACCCAGTACTTC. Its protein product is CASSPGTGKGGETQYF. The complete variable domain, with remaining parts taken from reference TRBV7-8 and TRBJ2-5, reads GAGVSQSPRYKVAKRGQDVALRCDPISGHVSLFWYQQALGQGPEFLTYFQNEAQLDKSGLPSDRFFAERPEGSVSTLKIQRTQQEDSAVYLCASSPGTGKGGETQYFGPGTRLLVL.

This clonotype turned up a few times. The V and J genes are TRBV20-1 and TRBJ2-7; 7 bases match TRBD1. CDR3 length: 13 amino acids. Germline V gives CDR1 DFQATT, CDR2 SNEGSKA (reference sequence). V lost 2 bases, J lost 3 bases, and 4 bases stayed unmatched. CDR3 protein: CSARFDRDYEQYF. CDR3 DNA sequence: TGCAGTGCTAGATTCGACAGGGACTACGAGCAGTACTTC.

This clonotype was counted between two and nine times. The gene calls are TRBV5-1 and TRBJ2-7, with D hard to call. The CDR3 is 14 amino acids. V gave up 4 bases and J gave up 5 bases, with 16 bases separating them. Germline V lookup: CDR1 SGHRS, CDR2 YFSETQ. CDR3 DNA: TGCGCCAGCAGCCCGGTCGGCCCAAGAGACGAGCAGTACTTC. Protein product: CASSPVGPRDEQYF. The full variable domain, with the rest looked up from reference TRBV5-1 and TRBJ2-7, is KAGVTQTPRYLIKTRGQQVTLSCSPISGHRSVSWYQQTPGQGLQFLFEYFSETQRNKGNFPGRFSGRQFSNSRSEMNVSTLELGDSALYLCASSPVGPRDEQYFGPGTRLTVT.

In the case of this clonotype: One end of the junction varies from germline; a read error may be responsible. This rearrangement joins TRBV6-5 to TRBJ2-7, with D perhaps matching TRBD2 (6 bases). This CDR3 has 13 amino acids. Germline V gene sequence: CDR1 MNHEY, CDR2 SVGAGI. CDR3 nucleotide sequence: TGTACCAGCAGGCGGGGAAAGGACCACGAGCAGTACTTC. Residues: CTSRRGKDHEQYF.

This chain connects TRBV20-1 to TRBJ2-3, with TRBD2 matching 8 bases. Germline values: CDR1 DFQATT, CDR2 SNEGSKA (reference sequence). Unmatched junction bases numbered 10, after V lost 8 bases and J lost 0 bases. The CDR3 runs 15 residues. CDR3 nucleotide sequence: TGCAGTTCCCTAAAGGGCGGGGGGAGCACAGATACGCAGTATTTT. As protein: CSSLKGGGSTDTQYF.

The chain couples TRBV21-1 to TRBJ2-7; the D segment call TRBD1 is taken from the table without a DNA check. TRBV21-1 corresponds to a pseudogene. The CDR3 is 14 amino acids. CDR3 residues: CASPKGTRTYEQYF. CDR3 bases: TGTGCCAGCCCCAAGGGGACAAGGACCTACGAGCAGTACTTC.

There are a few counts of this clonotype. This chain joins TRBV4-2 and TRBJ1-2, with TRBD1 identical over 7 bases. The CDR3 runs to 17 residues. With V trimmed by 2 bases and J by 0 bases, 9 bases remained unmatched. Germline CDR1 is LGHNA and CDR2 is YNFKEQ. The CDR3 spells CASSQPGDSRSNYGYTF. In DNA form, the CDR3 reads TGTGCCAGCAGCCAACCCGGGGACAGTCGTTCTAACTATGGCTACACCTTC.

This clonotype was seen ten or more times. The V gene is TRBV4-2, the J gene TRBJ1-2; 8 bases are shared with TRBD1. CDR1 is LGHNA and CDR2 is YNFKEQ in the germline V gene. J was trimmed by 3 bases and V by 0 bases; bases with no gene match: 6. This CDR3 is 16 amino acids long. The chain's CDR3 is CASSQEGQGRYYGYTF. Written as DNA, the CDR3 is TGTGCCAGCAGCCAAGAAGGACAGGGAAGGTACTATGGCTACACCTTC.

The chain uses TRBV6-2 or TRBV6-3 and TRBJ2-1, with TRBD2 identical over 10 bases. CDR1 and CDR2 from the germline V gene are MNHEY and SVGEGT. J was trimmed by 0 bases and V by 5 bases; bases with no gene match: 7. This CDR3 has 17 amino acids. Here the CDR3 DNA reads TGTGCCAGCAGTAACACTAAGCGGGGGGGCTCCTACAATGAGCAGTTCTTC. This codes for CASSNTKRGGSYNEQFF.

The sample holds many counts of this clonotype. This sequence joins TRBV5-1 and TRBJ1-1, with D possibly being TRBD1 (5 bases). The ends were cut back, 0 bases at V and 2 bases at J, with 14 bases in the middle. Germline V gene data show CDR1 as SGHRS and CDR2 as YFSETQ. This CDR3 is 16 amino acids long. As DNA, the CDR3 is TGCGCCAGCAGCTTGGGGCAGACAGACCTTAACACTGAAGCTTTCTTT. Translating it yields CASSLGQTDLNTEAFF.

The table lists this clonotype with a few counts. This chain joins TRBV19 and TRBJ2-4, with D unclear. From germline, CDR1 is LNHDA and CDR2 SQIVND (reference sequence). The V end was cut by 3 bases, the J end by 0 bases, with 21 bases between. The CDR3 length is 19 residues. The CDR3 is CASSISRVHGTGAKNIQYF. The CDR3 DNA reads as TGTGCCAGTAGTATTTCTCGGGTACACGGAACCGGAGCCAAAAACATTCAGTACTTC.

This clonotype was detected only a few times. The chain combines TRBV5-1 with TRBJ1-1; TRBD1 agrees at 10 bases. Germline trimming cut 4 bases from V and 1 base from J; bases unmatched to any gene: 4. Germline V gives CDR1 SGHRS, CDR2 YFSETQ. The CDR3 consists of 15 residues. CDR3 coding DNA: TGCGCCAGCAGCGCGACAGGGGGCAGGAACACTGAAGCTTTCTTT. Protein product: CASSATGGRNTEAFF.

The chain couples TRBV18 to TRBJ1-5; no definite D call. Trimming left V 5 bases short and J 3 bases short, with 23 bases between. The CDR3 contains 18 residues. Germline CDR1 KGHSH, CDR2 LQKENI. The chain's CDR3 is CASSSILPVDGYNQPQHF. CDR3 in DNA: TGTGCCAGCTCATCAATCCTCCCGGTCGATGGCTACAATCAGCCCCAGCATTTT.

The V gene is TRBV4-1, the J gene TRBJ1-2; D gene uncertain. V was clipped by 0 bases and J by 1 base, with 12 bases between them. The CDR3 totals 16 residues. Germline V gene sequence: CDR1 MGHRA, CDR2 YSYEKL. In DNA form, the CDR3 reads TGCGCCAGCAGCCAAGAAACGTGGGATTTTAACTATGGCTACACCTTC. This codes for CASSQETWDFNYGYTF.

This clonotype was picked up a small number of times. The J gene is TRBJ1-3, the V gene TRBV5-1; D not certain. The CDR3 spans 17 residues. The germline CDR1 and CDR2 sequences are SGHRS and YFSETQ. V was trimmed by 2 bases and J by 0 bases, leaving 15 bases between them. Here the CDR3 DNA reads TGCGCCAGCAGCTTTGGACCCGCTCAAAGCTCTGGAAACACCATATATTTT. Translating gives CASSFGPAQSSGNTIYF.

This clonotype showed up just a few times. This CDR3 reads CASSRWTGTGSYEQYF. In DNA, the CDR3 is TGTGCCAGCAGCCGCTGGACCGGGACAGGTTCCTACGAGCAGTACTTC. This chain uses TRBV3-1 with TRBJ2-7; 8 positions agree with TRBD1. The CDR3 covers 16 residues. V shed 4 bases and J 1 base; nucleotides not matched to a gene: 9. The germline V gene encodes CDR1 LGHDT and CDR2 YNNKEL (reference sequence).

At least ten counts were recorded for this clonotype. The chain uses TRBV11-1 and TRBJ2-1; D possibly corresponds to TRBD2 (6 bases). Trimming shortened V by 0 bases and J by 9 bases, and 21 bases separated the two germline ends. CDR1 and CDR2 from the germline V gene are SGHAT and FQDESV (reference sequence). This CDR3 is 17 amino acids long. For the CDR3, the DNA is TGTGCCAGCAGCTTAGCTTTTTCCGGGGGAGGTGAGATTGAGCAGTTCTTC. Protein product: CASSLAFSGGGEIEQFF. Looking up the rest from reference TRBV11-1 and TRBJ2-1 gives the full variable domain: EAEVAQSPRYKITEKSQAVAFWCDPISGHATLYWYRQILGQGPELLVQFQDESVVDDSQLPKDRFSAERLKGVDSTLKIQPAELGDSAMYLCASSLAFSGGGEIEQFFGPGTRLTVL.

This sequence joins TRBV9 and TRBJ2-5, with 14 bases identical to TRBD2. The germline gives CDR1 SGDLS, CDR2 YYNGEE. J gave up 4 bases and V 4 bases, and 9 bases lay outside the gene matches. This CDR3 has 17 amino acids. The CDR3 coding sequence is TGTGCCAGCAGCCCGGGGACTAGCGGGGGCCGGGGAGAGACCCAGTACTTC. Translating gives CASSPGTSGGRGETQYF.

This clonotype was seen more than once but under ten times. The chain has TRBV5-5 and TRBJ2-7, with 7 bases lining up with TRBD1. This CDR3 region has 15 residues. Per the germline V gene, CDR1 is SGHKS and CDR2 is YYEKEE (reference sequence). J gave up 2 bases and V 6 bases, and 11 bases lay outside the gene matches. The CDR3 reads CASNQGVTQTYEQYF. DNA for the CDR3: TGTGCCAGCAACCAGGGGGTGACTCAGACCTACGAGCAGTACTTC. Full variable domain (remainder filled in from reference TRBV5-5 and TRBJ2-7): DAGVTQSPTHLIKTRGQQVTLRCSPISGHKSVSWYQQVLGQGPQFIFQYYEKEERGRGNFPDRFSARQFPNYSSELNVNALLLGDSALYLCASNQGVTQTYEQYFGPGTRLTVT.